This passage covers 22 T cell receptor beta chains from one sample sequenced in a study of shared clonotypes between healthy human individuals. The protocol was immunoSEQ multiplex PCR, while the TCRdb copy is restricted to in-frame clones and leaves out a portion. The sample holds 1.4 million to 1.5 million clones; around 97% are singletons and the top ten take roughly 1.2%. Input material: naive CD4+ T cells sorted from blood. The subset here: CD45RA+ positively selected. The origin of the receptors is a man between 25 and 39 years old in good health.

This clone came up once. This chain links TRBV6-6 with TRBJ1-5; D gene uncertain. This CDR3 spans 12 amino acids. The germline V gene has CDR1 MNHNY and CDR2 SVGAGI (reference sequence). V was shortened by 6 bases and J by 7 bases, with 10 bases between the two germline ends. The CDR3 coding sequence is TGTGCCAGCAGAGCCCGAAGCCAGCCCCAGCATTTT. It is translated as CASRARSQPQHF.

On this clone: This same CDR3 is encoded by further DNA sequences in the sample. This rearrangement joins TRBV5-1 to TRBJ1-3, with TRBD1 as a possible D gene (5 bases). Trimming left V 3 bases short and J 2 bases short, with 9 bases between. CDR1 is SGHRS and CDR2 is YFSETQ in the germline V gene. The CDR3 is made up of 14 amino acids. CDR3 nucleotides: TGCGCCAGCAGCTCCGGGGGAGCTGGAAACACCATATATTTT. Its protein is CASSSGGAGNTIYF.

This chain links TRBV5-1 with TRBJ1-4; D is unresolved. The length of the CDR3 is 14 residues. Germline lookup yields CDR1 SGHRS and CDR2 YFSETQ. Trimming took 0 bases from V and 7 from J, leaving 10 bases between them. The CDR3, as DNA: TGCGCCAGCAGCTTGGGGGCCAACGGTGAAAAACTGTTTTTT. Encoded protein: CASSLGANGEKLFF.

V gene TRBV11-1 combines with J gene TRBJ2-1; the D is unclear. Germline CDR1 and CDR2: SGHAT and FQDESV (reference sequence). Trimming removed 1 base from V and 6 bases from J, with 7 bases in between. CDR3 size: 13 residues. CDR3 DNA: TGTGCCAGCAGCTTAGTTCTTGGCAATGAGCAGTTCTTC. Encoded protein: CASSLVLGNEQFF.

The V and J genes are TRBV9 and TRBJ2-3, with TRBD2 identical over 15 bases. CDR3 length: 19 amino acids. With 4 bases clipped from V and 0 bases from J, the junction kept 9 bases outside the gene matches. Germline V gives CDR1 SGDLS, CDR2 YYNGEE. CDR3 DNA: TGTGCCAGCAGCTTCAGGACTAGCGGGAGGGGGTCTAGCACAGATACGCAGTATTTT. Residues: CASSFRTSGRGSSTDTQYF.

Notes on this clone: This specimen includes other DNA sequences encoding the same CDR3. CDR3 amino acids: CASSQRGQETQYF. DNA for the CDR3: TGTGCCAGCAGCCAGAGGGGGCAAGAGACCCAGTACTTC. V and J are TRBV14 and TRBJ2-5; possible D gene TRBD1, 6 bases. The germline CDR1 and CDR2 sequences are SGHDN and FVKESK. CDR3 size: 13 residues. V lost 3 bases and J 2 bases, leaving 7 bases between the germline ends.

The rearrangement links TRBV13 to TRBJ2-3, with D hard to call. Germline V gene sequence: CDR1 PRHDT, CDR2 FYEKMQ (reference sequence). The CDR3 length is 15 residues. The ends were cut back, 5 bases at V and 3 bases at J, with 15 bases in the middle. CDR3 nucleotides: TGTGCCAGCAGCCCCCGGTGGAAAGGAACAGATACGCAGTATTTT. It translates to CASSPRWKGTDTQYF.

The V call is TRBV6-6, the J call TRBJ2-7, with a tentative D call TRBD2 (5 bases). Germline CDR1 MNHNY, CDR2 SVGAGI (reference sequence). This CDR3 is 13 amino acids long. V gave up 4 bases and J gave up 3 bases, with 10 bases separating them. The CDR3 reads CASSSSGFYEQYF. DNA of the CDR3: TGTGCCAGCAGTTCAAGCGGATTCTACGAGCAGTACTTC.

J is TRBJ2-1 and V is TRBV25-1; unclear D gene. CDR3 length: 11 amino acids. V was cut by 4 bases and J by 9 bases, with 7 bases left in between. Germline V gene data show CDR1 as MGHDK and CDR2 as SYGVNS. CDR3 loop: CASSGLAEQFF. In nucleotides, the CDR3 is TGTGCCAGCAGTGGATTGGCTGAGCAGTTCTTC.

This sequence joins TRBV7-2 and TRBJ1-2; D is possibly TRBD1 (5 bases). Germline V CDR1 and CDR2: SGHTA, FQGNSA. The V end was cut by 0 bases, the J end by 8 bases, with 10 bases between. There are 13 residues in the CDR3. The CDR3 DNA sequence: TGTGCCAGCAGCTTAGCGGGGCTGGGAGGCTACACCTTC. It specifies CASSLAGLGGYTF.

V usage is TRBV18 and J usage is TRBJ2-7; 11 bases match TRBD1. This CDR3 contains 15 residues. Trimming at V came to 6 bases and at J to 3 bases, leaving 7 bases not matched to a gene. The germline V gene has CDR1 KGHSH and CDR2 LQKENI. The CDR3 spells CASSPGQGANYEQYF. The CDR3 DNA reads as TGTGCCAGCTCCCCAGGACAGGGGGCCAACTACGAGCAGTACTTC.

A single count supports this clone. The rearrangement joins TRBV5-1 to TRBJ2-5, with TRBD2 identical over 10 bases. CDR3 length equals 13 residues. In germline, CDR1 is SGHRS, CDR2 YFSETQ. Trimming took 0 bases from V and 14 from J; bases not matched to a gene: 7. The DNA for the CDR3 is TGCGCCAGCAGCTTGGAGGCTAGCGGGAGAACCTACTTC. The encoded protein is CASSLEASGRTYF.

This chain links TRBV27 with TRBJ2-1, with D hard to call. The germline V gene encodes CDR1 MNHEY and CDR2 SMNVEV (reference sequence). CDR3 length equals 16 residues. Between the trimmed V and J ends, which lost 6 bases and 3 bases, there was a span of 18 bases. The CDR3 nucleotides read TGTGCCAGCAGAACTACTTCACGGCGTTTCTACAATGAGCAGTTCTTC. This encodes CASRTTSRRFYNEQFF.

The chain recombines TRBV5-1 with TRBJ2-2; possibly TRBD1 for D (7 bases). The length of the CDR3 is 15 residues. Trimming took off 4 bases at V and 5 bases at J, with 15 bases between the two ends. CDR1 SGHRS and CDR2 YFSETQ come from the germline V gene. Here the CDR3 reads CASSPDRDFTGELFF. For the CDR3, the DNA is TGCGCCAGCAGCCCCGACAGGGACTTTACCGGGGAGCTGTTTTTT.

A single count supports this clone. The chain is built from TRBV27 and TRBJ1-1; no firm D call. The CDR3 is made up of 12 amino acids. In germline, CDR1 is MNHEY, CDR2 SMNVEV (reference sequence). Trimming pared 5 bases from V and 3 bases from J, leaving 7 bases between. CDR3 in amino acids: CASSTRDTEAFF. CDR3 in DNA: TGTGCCAGCAGTACGAGGGACACTGAAGCTTTCTTT.

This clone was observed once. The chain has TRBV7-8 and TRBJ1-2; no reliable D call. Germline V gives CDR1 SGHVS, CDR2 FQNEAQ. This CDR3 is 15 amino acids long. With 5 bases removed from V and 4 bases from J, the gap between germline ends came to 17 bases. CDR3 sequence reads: CASSQIDTKPYGYTF. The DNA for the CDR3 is TGTGCCAGCAGCCAAATTGACACCAAGCCCTATGGCTACACCTTC.

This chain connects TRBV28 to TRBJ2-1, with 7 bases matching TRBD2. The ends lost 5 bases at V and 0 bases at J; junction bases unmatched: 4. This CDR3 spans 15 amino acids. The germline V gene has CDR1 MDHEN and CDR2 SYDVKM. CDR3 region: CASSTRGGSYNEQFF. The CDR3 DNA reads TGTGCCAGCAGTACCCGCGGGGGCTCCTACAATGAGCAGTTCTTC.

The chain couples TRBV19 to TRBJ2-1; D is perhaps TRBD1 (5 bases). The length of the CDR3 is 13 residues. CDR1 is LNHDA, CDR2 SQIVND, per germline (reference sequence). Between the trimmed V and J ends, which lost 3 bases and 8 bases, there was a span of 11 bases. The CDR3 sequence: CASSIRVGDEQFF. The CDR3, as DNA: TGTGCCAGTAGTATCAGGGTAGGCGATGAGCAGTTCTTC.

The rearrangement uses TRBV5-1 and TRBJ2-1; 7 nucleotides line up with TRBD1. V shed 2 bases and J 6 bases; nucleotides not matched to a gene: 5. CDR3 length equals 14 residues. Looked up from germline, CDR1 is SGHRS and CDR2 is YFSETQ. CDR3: CASSLWTGSNEQFF. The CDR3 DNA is TGCGCCAGCAGCTTATGGACAGGTAGCAATGAGCAGTTCTTC.

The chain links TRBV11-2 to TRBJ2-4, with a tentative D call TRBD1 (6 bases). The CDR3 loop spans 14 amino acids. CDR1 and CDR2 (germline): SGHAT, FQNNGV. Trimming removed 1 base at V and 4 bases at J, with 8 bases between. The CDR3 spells CASSLVGQKNIQYF. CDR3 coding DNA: TGTGCCAGCAGCTTAGTTGGACAGAAAAACATTCAGTACTTC.

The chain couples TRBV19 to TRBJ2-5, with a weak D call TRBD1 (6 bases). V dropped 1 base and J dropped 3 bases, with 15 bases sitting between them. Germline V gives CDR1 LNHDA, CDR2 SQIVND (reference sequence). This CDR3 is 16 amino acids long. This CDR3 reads CASSIGPRAGEETQYF. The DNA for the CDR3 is TGTGCCAGTAGTATAGGACCCCGGGCAGGGGAAGAGACCCAGTACTTC.

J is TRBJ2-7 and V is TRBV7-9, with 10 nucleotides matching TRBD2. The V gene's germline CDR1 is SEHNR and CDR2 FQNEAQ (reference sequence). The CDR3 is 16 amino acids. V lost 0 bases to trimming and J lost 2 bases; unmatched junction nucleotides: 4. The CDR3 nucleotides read TGTGCCAGCAGCTTAGCGCTCGGGACTAGCGCCTACGAGCAGTACTTC. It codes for CASSLALGTSAYEQYF.